The 20 T cell receptor beta chains presented below share a single source sample, sequenced in a study of blood T cells in healthy people across ages. A sample-barcoded 5' primer and a J-beta primer mix were used in a second PCR of roughly 7 to 12 cycles. One entry per CDR3 protein results from TCRdb running MiXCR on the 5' RACE reads. The table records about 900,000 distinct CDR3 sequences, 40% to 60% of them present only once. The source material was blood. These TCRs come from a man in his thirties or forties in good health.

V and J are TRBV11-1 and TRBJ2-7; D might be TRBD2 (5 bases). The germline gives CDR1 SGHAT, CDR2 FQDESV (reference sequence). The CDR3 covers 15 residues. Trimming took off 1 base at V and 5 bases at J, with 15 bases between the two ends. The CDR3 is CASSLGRDITDEQYF. The CDR3 region has the DNA TGTGCCAGCAGCTTAGGCCGGGATATTACTGACGAGCAGTACTTC.

The V gene is TRBV29-1, the J gene TRBJ2-5; no definite D call. The J call may be wrong; the DNA end is better matched by TRBJ2-7. This CDR3 has 13 residues. The germline V gene encodes CDR1 SQVTM and CDR2 ANQGSEA. CDR3 bases: TGCAGCGTTGTTTTTAAGGGTTACTACGAGCAGTACTTC. Translation gives CSVVFKGYYEQYF.

The chain uses TRBV3-1 and TRBJ2-3; no clear D gene. Germline assignment: CDR1 LGHDT and CDR2 YNNKEL (reference sequence). Trimming stripped 8 bases from V and 0 bases from J, with 12 bases between. This CDR3 is 14 amino acids long. CDR3 loop: CASARRSSTDTQYF. CDR3 coding DNA: TGTGCCAGCGCTAGACGGTCTAGCACAGATACGCAGTATTTT.

For this clonotype: A junction end diverges from the germline sequence, so it may reflect a read error. The V gene is TRBV4-2, the J gene TRBJ1-2, with 7 positions matching TRBD1. This CDR3 has 14 residues. Germline CDR1 is LGHNA and CDR2 is YNFKEQ. The CDR3 DNA sequence: TGTGCCAGCAGCCAGACCGCCGGGACAGTCGGCTACATCTTC. Translated, it gives CASSQTAGTVGYIF.

This clonotype showed up just a few times. The chain has TRBV7-9 and TRBJ1-4; D remains unclear. V was cut by 5 bases and J by 3 bases, with 16 bases left in between. CDR1 and CDR2 from the germline V gene are SEHNR and FQNEAQ (reference sequence). The CDR3 loop spans 16 amino acids. The CDR3 is CASSPKDRRPNEKLFF. The DNA for the CDR3 is TGTGCCAGCAGCCCCAAAGACCGCCGCCCTAATGAAAAACTGTTTTTT.

The chain has TRBV5-1 and TRBJ2-3; either TRBD1 or TRBD2 may supply D (5 bases each). The CDR3 totals 14 residues. CDR1 SGHRS and CDR2 YFSETQ come from the germline V gene. V was pared by 4 bases and J by 2 bases, with 11 bases between. CDR3 sequence: CASSEGIPTDTQYF. The CDR3 DNA reads TGCGCCAGCAGCGAGGGGATCCCCACAGATACGCAGTATTTT.

V and J are TRBV3-1 and TRBJ2-3; weak D call: TRBD2 (6 bases). Germline V lookup: CDR1 LGHDT, CDR2 YNNKEL (reference sequence). Trimming cost V 3 bases and J 2 bases, with 12 bases left between them. This CDR3 has 15 residues. The CDR3 DNA reads TGTGCCAGCAGCCACTTTAGCGGCACCACAGATACGCAGTATTTT. It specifies CASSHFSGTTDTQYF.

This chain links TRBV7-3 with TRBJ2-1, with 12 positions matching TRBD2. After removal of 3 bases from V and 8 bases from J, the junction contained 11 bases not matched to a gene. This CDR3 is built from 17 residues. The germline CDR1 and CDR2 sequences are SGHTA and FQGTGA. The CDR3 here is CASSFSPSSGGAHEQFF. The CDR3 DNA follows: TGTGCCAGCAGCTTCTCTCCTTCTAGCGGGGGGGCCCATGAGCAGTTCTTC.

This clonotype was recorded a few times. The chain uses TRBV6-2 or TRBV6-3 and TRBJ2-7; no clear D. Germline values: CDR1 MNHEY, CDR2 SVGEGT. CDR3 length: 13 residues. The V end lost 6 bases, the J end lost 1 base, and 10 bases lay between the germline ends. The CDR3 DNA reads TGTGCCAGCAGACGAGCCAGTTCCTACGAGCAGTACTTC. This codes for CASRRASSYEQYF.

This clonotype was seen at least ten times. V and J are TRBV20-1 and TRBJ2-7; D gene unclear. The CDR3 extends over 12 amino acids. Trimming stripped 3 bases from V and 7 bases from J, with 13 bases between. Looked up from germline, CDR1 is DFQATT and CDR2 is SNEGSKA (reference sequence). The CDR3 DNA follows: TGCAGTGCTAGCTTTAAGGGATTAGAGCAGTACTTC. This encodes CSASFKGLEQYF.

V and J are TRBV15 and TRBJ1-1; D remains ambiguous. V lost 1 base and J lost 3, with 12 bases in between. CDR1 and CDR2 (germline): LNHNV, YYDKDF (reference sequence). This CDR3 is 15 amino acids long. The DNA for the CDR3 is TGTGCCACCAGCAGAGCTTTCCTTGGGGACACTGAAGCTTTCTTT. As protein: CATSRAFLGDTEAFF.

V usage is TRBV18 and J usage is TRBJ2-7; no reliable D call. The CDR3 is made up of 14 amino acids. Germline V gene sequence: CDR1 KGHSH, CDR2 LQKENI. V gave up 0 bases and J gave up 4 bases, with 10 bases separating them. CDR3 loop: CASSPPALSYEQYF. Here the CDR3 DNA reads TGTGCCAGCTCACCACCGGCGTTGTCTTACGAGCAGTACTTC. Full variable domain (missing parts from reference TRBV18 and TRBJ2-7): NAGVMQNPRHLVRRRGQEARLRCSPMKGHSHVYWYRQLPEEGLKFMVYLQKENIIDESGMPKERFSAEFPKEGPSILRIQQVVRGDSAAYFCASSPPALSYEQYFGPGTRLTVT.

The J gene is TRBJ1-5, the V gene TRBV7-2, with 7 nucleotides matching TRBD1. Germline trimming cut 5 bases from V and 9 bases from J; bases unmatched to any gene: 10. This CDR3 is 14 amino acids long. Germline assignment: CDR1 SGHTA and CDR2 FQGNSA. CDR3 in amino acids: CASSPTGVGRPQHF. DNA for the CDR3: TGTGCCAGCAGCCCTACAGGGGTGGGAAGGCCCCAGCATTTT.

This clonotype occurred a few times. This sequence joins TRBV28 and TRBJ2-1, with 12 bases lining up with TRBD2. The CDR3 length is 11 residues. CDR1 MDHEN and CDR2 SYDVKM come from the germline V gene. V dropped 10 bases and J dropped 11; count of bases not matched to a gene: 3. Here the CDR3 reads CAIGLAGKQFF. CDR3 DNA: TGTGCCATCGGACTAGCGGGGAAGCAGTTCTTC. Filled out from reference TRBV28 and TRBJ2-1, the complete variable domain reads DVKVTQSSRYLVKRTGEKVFLECVQDMDHENMFWYRQDPGLGLRLIYFSYDVKMKEKGDIPEGYSVSREKKERFSLILESASTNQTSMYLCAIGLAGKQFFGPGTRLTVL.

This clonotype was seen a handful of times. The chain is built from TRBV20-1 and TRBJ1-2, with a possible D match to TRBD1 (5 bases). The V gene lost 0 bases and the J gene lost 5 bases, with 13 bases spanning the gap. CDR3 size: 14 residues. The germline V gene encodes CDR1 DFQATT and CDR2 SNEGSKA (reference sequence). This CDR3 reads CSAREGRDLYGYTF. In DNA, the CDR3 is TGCAGTGCTAGAGAGGGCAGGGACCTTTATGGCTACACCTTC.

This clonotype appeared once. The rearrangement uses TRBV5-6 and TRBJ1-2; D call uncertain. This CDR3 is 16 amino acids long. The ends were cut back, 4 bases at V and 1 base at J, with 17 bases in the middle. Germline assignment: CDR1 SGHDT and CDR2 YYEEEE. The chain's CDR3 is CASSHKPGRSNYGYTF. The CDR3 DNA reads TGTGCCAGCAGCCACAAACCAGGACGTAGTAACTATGGCTACACCTTC. The full variable domain, in which reference TRBV5-6 and TRBJ1-2 provide the parts outside the CDR3, is DAGVTQSPTHLIKTRGQQVTLRCSPKSGHDTVSWYQQALGQGPQFIFQYYEEEERQRGNFPDRFSGHQFPNYSSELNVNALLLGDSALYLCASSHKPGRSNYGYTFGSGTRLTVV.

This clonotype has a single count. V and J are TRBV11-3 and TRBJ2-1, with 7 bases lining up with TRBD1. Germline CDR1 SGHNT, CDR2 YENEEA. The CDR3 contains 15 residues. The ends lost 7 bases at V and 3 bases at J; junction bases unmatched: 9. Here the CDR3 DNA reads TGTGCCAGCACCTCACCGGGACAGTACTACAATGAGCAGTTCTTC. As protein: CASTSPGQYYNEQFF.

This clonotype was seen a handful of times. The DNA of the CDR3 is TGTGCCAGCAGCTTAGTTACTTCGTACCAAGAGACCCAGTACTTC. It codes for CASSLVTSYQETQYF. The V and J genes are TRBV7-2 and TRBJ2-5, with D unresolved. Germline-derived CDR1 and CDR2 are SGHTA and FQGNSA. Trimming removed 1 base at V and 0 bases at J, with 9 bases between. CDR3 length: 15 residues.

This chain uses TRBV6-1 with TRBJ1-1; D remains ambiguous. Germline V gene sequence: CDR1 MNHNS, CDR2 SASEGT. The CDR3 consists of 12 residues. The V and J ends lost 3 bases and 1 base respectively, with 3 bases between them. The CDR3 DNA reads TGTGCCAGCAGTGACAGGAACACTGAAGCTTTCTTT. It codes for CASSDRNTEAFF.

There are a few counts of this clonotype. The chain couples TRBV19 to TRBJ2-1; TRBD1 matches at 7 bases. Germline CDR1 reads LNHDA; CDR2 reads SQIVND (reference sequence). CDR3 length equals 15 residues. V was clipped by 5 bases and J by 3 bases; unmatched bases: 7. The CDR3 loop reads CASSFPDRDYNEQFF. CDR3 nucleotide sequence: TGTGCCAGTAGTTTCCCTGACAGGGACTACAATGAGCAGTTCTTC.